This T cell receptor beta chain was observed in a study of blood T cell repertoires in COVID-19. Study at large: The United States, Italy and Spain provided the acute and convalescent COVID-19 samples. PBMCs, B-cell-depleted T cells, or T cells provided the cDNA or gDNA that made up the material.

Per the original methods: Reference gene primer amplification gave estimated nucleated cell counts. The method was immunoSEQ multiplex PCR; TCRdb's version includes in-frame clones alone and lacks a portion of them. The V and J calls and clone size come from that table; D and trimming were worked out from the DNA. The sample consists of roughly 200,000 clones, roughly 89% of them appearing once. Looked up from germline, CDR1 is MNHEY and CDR2 is SVGAGI. Unmatched junction bases numbered 4, after V lost 8 bases and J lost 1 base. This CDR3 contains 14 residues. The TCR originated in a woman aged 18-35 years who had recovered from COVID-19. Material: peripheral blood. V gene TRBV6-5 combines with J gene TRBJ2-1; 8 nucleotides agree with TRBD1. CDR3 DNA sequence: TGTGCCAGCGGGGGGACAGGATCCTACAATGAGCAGTTCTTC. Translation gives CASGGTGSYNEQFF.